This T cell receptor (beta chain) emerged from a study of neoadjuvant anti-PD-1 for oral cavity cancer. About this clone: Its antigen remains unidentified.

Generated by immunoSEQ multiplex PCR, the TCRdb table keeps only in-frame clones and is missing some. The sample includes 13,000 to 15,000 clones, roughly two thirds of them seen just once. Overall study findings and caveats: Non-responders to neoadjuvant nivolumab had significantly more clonal PBMC T cells than responders.

The CDR3 runs 12 residues. Trimming took off 4 bases at V and 5 bases at J, with 7 bases between the two ends. CDR1 and CDR2 (germline): MDHEN, SYDVKM. Stage II-IVA oral cavity squamous cell carcinoma was new and untreated by systemic or radiation therapy. The starting material was PBMCs, obtained before nivolumab (anti-PD-1) treatment. The chain couples TRBV28 to TRBJ2-3, with no clear D. This TCR derives from a person between 40 and 79 years old with oral cavity squamous cell carcinoma. As DNA, the CDR3 is TGTGCCAGCAGTTCCTCAGTAGATACGCAGTATTTT. As protein: CASSSSVDTQYF.